The rows below give T cell receptor beta chains drawn from one sample of a study of T-cell memory formation after mild COVID-19. TCRdb used MiXCR to reprocess the 5' RACE reads, holding one entry per CDR3 protein. This table holds about 340,000 distinct CDR3 sequences, approximately 22% found once. The specimen sequenced was PBMCs or a T cell subset sorted from them (not recorded which). The receptors originated from a young man who had mild COVID-19 (a few samples of this study predate the infection). Cell type and time point are not known. The CDR3 runs from the conserved cysteine through the conserved F or W. The D gene is left open where the match is weak. Part of the rows lack a size; the others show once, few, many or a class for expanded clones.

-	few	TRBV7-2	TRBJ2-3	TGTGCCAGCAGCTTATTTTGGGGGGGCACAGATACGCAGTATTTT	CASSLFWGGTDTQYF
TRBD1	-	TRBV6-4	TRBJ1-1	TGTGCCAGCAGAAGGACAGGGGGAGAAGCTTTCTTT	CASRRTGGEAFF
TRBD2	few	TRBV7-8	TRBJ2-3	TGTGCCAGCAGCTTAGGGGCTAGCGGGGAAGACACAGATACGCAGTATTTT	CASSLGASGEDTDTQYF
TRBD1	few	TRBV28	TRBJ1-3	TGTGCCAGCAGTTTAAGCCCGATGGGACAGAAAGGAAACACCATATATTTT	CASSLSPMGQKGNTIYF
TRBD1	-	TRBV12-5	TRBJ2-7	TGTGCTAGTGTGGGGACAGGGGGCGGCGAGCAGTACTTC	CASVGTGGGEQYF
-	-	TRBV7-2	TRBJ1-2	TGTGCCAGCAGCTTACAGGCAAACCGGGACGGTGGCTACACCTTC	CASSLQANRDGGYTF
-	-	TRBV7-8	TRBJ1-1	TGTGCCAGCAGCTTAGATCAGGTGAGGAACACTGAAGCTTTCTTT	CASSLDQVRNTEAFF
TRBD1	few	TRBV29-1	TRBJ2-7	TGCAGCTTCACAGGGGGAGACTACGAGCAGTACTTC	CSFTGGDYEQYF
-	few	TRBV7-2	TRBJ1-1	TGTGCCAGCACCATTGGGAGAGGTGTGATTCCCGAAGCTTTCTTT	CASTIGRGVIPEAFF
-	-	TRBV20-1	TRBJ2-2	TGCGGTGCTAGAGATCGACGAAGGGCCGACACCGGGGAGCTGTTTTTT	CGARDRRRADTGELFF
-	-	TRBV11-2	TRBJ2-4	TGTGCCAGCAGCTTAGATTGGGGCGGAGCCAAAAACATTCAGTACTTC	CASSLDWGGAKNIQYF